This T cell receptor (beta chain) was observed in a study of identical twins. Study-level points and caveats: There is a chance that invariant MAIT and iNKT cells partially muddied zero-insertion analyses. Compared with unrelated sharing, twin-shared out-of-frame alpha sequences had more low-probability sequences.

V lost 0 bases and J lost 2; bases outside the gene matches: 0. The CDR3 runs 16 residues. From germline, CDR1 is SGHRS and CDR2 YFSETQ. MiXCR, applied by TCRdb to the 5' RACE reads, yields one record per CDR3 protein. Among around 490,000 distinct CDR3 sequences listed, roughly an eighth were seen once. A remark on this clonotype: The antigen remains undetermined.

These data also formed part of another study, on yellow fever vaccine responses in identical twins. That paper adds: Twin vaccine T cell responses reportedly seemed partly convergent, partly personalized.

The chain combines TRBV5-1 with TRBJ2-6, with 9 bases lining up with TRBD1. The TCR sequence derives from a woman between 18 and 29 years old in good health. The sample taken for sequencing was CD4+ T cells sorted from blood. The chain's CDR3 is CASSLGTGAGANVLTF. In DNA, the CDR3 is TGCGCCAGCAGCTTGGGGACAGGGGCTGGGGCCAACGTCCTGACTTTC.